The rows below give T cell receptor beta chains drawn from one sample of a study of T cell repertoires in aging, cancer and after chemotherapy. Each CDR3 protein gets one entry after TCRdb re-called the multiplex PCR reads with MiXCR. Of around 9,500 distinct CDR3 sequences listed, 45% to 65% are singletons. Sequences were obtained from blood. The receptor set was obtained from a human donor in good health. The CDR3 runs from the conserved cysteine through the conserved F or W. A D gene is named only where the DNA matches it firmly. Not every row has a clone size; where given, it reads once, few, many or a size class.

J gene | V gene | D gene | clone size | CDR3 DNA | CDR3 protein
TRBJ2-5 | TRBV30 | - | - | TGTGCCTGGAGTGTACTAGGGCTAGGTGAGACCCAGTACTTC | CAWSVLGLGETQYF
TRBJ2-3 | TRBV27 | - | few | TGTGCCAGCAGTTTATCTTGGCCTGGCGGGGACCGCACAGATACGCAGTATTTT | CASSLSWPGGDRTDTQYF
TRBJ1-1 | TRBV12-3/TRBV12-4 | - | - | TGTGCCAGCAGTACCAGGCTAGACACTACTGAAGCTTTCTTT | CASSTRLDTTEAFF
TRBJ1-6 | TRBV6-2/TRBV6-3 | TRBD1 | few | TGTGCCAGCAGTCACCTTCGGACAGGGACAAATTCACCCCTCCACTTT | CASSHLRTGTNSPLHF
TRBJ2-7 | TRBV5-1 | TRBD2 | - | TGCGCCAGCAGCTTAGTCGGCGGGGGGGCTATTGCAACCTACGAGCAGTACTTC | CASSLVGGGAIATYEQYF
TRBJ2-1 | TRBV15 | - | few | TGTGCCACCAGCAGAGATCAGGCAGGCTACAATGAGCAGTTCTTC | CATSRDQAGYNEQFF
TRBJ1-2 | TRBV18 | - | - | TGTGCCAGCTCACCAGAGGGGGTAGCTGGCTATGGCTACACCTTC | CASSPEGVAGYGYTF
TRBJ2-7 | TRBV5-4 | - | - | TGCGCCAGCAGCACGGACGGAATTACCTACGAGCAGTACTTC | CASSTDGITYEQYF
TRBJ2-2 | TRBV27 | - | few | TGTGCCAGCAGTTTAGAAACCGGGGAGCTGTTTTTT | CASSLETGELFF
TRBJ2-3 | TRBV6-4 | - | - | TGTGCCAGCAGTGACCTGGCAGATACGCAGTATTTT | CASSDLADTQYF
TRBJ2-6 | TRBV27 | - | once | TGTGCCAGCAGCCAAAGCTTTAGCGTGATGAGCTCTGGGGCCAACGTCCTGACTTTC | CASSQSFSVMSSGANVLTF
TRBJ2-1 | TRBV5-4 | TRBD2 | - | TGCGCCAGCAGCCGGCGGGCGGGAGGTAGGACCTCCTACAATGAGCAGTTCTTC | CASSRRAGGRTSYNEQFF
TRBJ1-1 | TRBV19 | - | - | TGTGCCAGTAGTATAAGTCGGACACTAAACACTGAAGCTTTCTTT | CASSISRTLNTEAFF
TRBJ2-6 | TRBV15 | - | - | TGTGCCACCAGCAGGGGGTTTACTGGGGCCAACGTCCTGACTTTC | CATSRGFTGANVLTF
TRBJ1-2 | TRBV6-2/TRBV6-3 | TRBD1 | few | TGTGCCAGCACTGACAGGGGGCGAGACGGCTACACCTTC | CASTDRGRDGYTF
TRBJ1-5 | TRBV19 | - | - | TGTGCCAGTACCACTACAGTGAATAGCAATCAGCCCCAGCATTTT | CASTTTVNSNQPQHF
TRBJ1-1 | TRBV6-1 | - | once | TGTGCCAGCACCAGAAGGGGGTACACTGAAGCTTTCTTT | CASTRRGYTEAFF
TRBJ1-2 | TRBV19 | - | - | TGTGCCAGTAGTGATCTCCATGGAATGGACTATGGCTACACCTTC | CASSDLHGMDYGYTF
TRBJ2-7 | TRBV6-2/TRBV6-3 | - | - | TGTGCCAGCACCTACCCCCCGGGGCAGAGATCCTACGAGCAGTACTTC | CASTYPPGQRSYEQYF
TRBJ2-7 | TRBV5-6 | - | few | TGTGCCAGCAGCTACGGGACCGGTCTAGAGCAGTACTTC | CASSYGTGLEQYF
TRBJ1-1 | TRBV12-3/TRBV12-4 | - | - | TGTGCCAGCACCCCGTACTTATCATTGAACACTGAAGCTTTCTTT | CASTPYLSLNTEAFF
TRBJ1-1 | TRBV5-6 | - | - | TGTGCCAGCAGCTTGGGTGTAGGGAGCAATGAAGCTTTCTTT | CASSLGVGSNEAFF
TRBJ2-5 | TRBV19 | TRBD1 | few | TGTGCCAGTAGATCCGGACAGGGGGCAGGGGAGACCCAGTACTTC | CASRSGQGAGETQYF
TRBJ2-7 | TRBV27 | TRBD2 | - | TGTGCCAGCAGTTTTTCTAGCGGCTACGCGGGCGAGCAGTACTTC | CASSFSSGYAGEQYF
TRBJ2-7 | TRBV6-5 | - | - | TGTGCCAGCAGTCCCTACTCCGGGACTCAGAGCTCCTACGAGCAGTACTTC | CASSPYSGTQSSYEQYF
TRBJ1-1 | TRBV6-2/TRBV6-3 | - | few | TGTGCCAGCAAACTGTCGAACACTGAAGCTTTCTTT | CASKLSNTEAFF
TRBJ2-1 | TRBV5-6 | TRBD2 | - | TGTGCCAGCAGCTCGGACAGAATCCCGGGACTAGCGGGGGGGCGATACAATGAGCAGTTCTTC | CASSSDRIPGLAGGRYNEQFF
TRBJ1-5 | TRBV6-2/TRBV6-3 | - | - | TGTGCCGGCCCCTCCGGGGGAGGTCAGCCCCAGCATTTT | CAGPSGGGQPQHF
TRBJ2-7 | TRBV6-6 | - | - | TGTGCCAGCACACAAGACGGATCCTACGAGCAGTACTTC | CASTQDGSYEQYF
TRBJ1-1 | TRBV29-1 | - | - | TGCAGCGTTGTGGGGCAGGGAGGCTTTAGGACTGAAGCTTTCTTT | CSVVGQGGFRTEAFF
TRBJ2-2 | TRBV15 | - | - | TGTGCCACCAGCAGAGATAGGTCAGGGGTTAATACCGGGGAGCTGTTTTTT | CATSRDRSGVNTGELFF
TRBJ1-6 | TRBV5-6 | TRBD1 | - | TGTGCCAGCAGCAATATTTTACAGGGGACTAATTCACCCCTCCACTTT | CASSNILQGTNSPLHF
TRBJ1-5 | TRBV5-6 | - | - | TGTGCCAGCAGCTTTCAGGGATCTGGCTCTAATCAGCCCCAGCATTTT | CASSFQGSGSNQPQHF
TRBJ2-1 | TRBV6-1 | TRBD2 | - | TGTGCCAGCAGTGAAAGTGGCGGGGGGGCCGGTGAGCAGTTCTTC | CASSESGGGAGEQFF
TRBJ2-6 | TRBV27 | - | - | TGTGCCAGCAGTTTGAGTCTGCTGATCTCTGGGGCCAACGTCCTGACTTTC | CASSLSLLISGANVLTF
TRBJ1-6 | TRBV6-5 | - | - | TGTGCCAGCAGTTACTTGGCAGGAAATTCACCCCTCCACTTT | CASSYLAGNSPLHF
TRBJ1-2 | TRBV27 | - | few | TGTGCCAGCCATTCTCAAAAACTGGGAGTTTATGGCTACACCTTC | CASHSQKLGVYGYTF
TRBJ1-6 | TRBV12-3/TRBV12-4 | TRBD1 | - | TGTGCCAGCACCGTACAGGGGGCGGAATCACCCCTCCACTTT | CASTVQGAESPLHF
TRBJ2-3 | TRBV30 | - | few | TGTGCCTGGAGTGCGAGCGCAGATACGCAGTATTTT | CAWSASADTQYF
TRBJ2-7 | TRBV11-1 | - | - | TGTGCCAGCCGGGCAGGGATGAGGAACGAGCAGTACTTC | CASRAGMRNEQYF
TRBJ1-1 | TRBV6-5 | - | few | TGTGCCAGCAGTTACTCGATAGCCTCCGGCCCTGAAGCTTTCTTT | CASSYSIASGPEAFF
TRBJ2-7 | TRBV19 | TRBD1 | - | TGTGCCAGTAGTATGGCCGTCGGGACAGGTACCTACGAGCAGTACTTC | CASSMAVGTGTYEQYF
TRBJ2-6 | TRBV6-5 | TRBD2 | - | TGTGCCAGCAGCTTCGACGGGAGGGGAGGGGCCAACGTCCTGACTTTC | CASSFDGRGGANVLTF
TRBJ1-2 | TRBV29-1 | - | medium-sized | TGCAGCGCCAGGACGGGCAGGGGTGAGGGCTACACCTTC | CSARTGRGEGYTF
TRBJ1-2 | TRBV5-6 | - | - | TGTGCCAGCAGCCGGAGGGCTATGGACGGCTACACCTTC | CASSRRAMDGYTF
TRBJ1-6 | TRBV12-3/TRBV12-4 | - | few | TGTGCCAGCAGTCCCCTCCCCGGGAATTCACCCCTCCACTTT | CASSPLPGNSPLHF
TRBJ2-3 | TRBV19 | TRBD2 | - | TGTGCCAGTGGTGGCGGGGGTAGCACAGATACGCAGTATTTT | CASGGGGSTDTQYF
TRBJ2-7 | TRBV29-1 | - | - | TGCAGCGTTGATGTAGGGGCAACCTCCTACGAGCAGTACTTC | CSVDVGATSYEQYF
TRBJ1-1 | TRBV5-1 | - | - | TGCGCCAGCAGCTTGTCTGGAGGGGGAGGTATGAACACTGAAGCTTTCTTT | CASSLSGGGGMNTEAFF
TRBJ1-1 | TRBV30 | TRBD1 | few | TGTGCCTGGAGCCAGGGGGCCAACACTGAAGCTTTCTTT | CAWSQGANTEAFF
TRBJ2-1 | TRBV6-5 | - | - | TGTGCCAGCAGTTACTATCGCGGTTATTCCTACAATGAGCAGTTCTTC | CASSYYRGYSYNEQFF